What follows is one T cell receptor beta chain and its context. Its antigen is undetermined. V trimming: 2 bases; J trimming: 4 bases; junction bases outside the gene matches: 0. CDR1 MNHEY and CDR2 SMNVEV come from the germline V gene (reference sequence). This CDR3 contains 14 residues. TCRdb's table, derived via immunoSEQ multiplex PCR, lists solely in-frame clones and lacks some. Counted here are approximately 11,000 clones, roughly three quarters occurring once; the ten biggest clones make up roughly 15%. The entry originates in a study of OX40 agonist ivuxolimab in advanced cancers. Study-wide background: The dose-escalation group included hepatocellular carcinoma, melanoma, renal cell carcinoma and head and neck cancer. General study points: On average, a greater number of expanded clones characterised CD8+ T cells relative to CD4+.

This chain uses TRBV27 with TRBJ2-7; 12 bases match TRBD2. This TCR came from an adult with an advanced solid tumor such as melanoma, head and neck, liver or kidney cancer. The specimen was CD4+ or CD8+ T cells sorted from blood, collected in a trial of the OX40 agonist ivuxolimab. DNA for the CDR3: TGTGCCAGCAGTTTAGGGACTAGCGGGTACGAGCAGTACTTC. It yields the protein CASSLGTSGYEQYF.